This T cell receptor (beta chain) was observed in a study of identical twins. In the case of this clonotype: The antigen is not known.

Study observations and caveats: The abundant beta clonotypes from cord blood had fewer insertions, and memory repertoires had none of this.

TCRdb used MiXCR to reprocess the 5' RACE reads, holding one entry per CDR3 protein. The table has 1,800,000 or so distinct CDR3 sequences, about 32% seen once; the top ten hold less than 0.35%. CDR1 and CDR2 from the germline V gene are DFQATT and SNEGSKA (reference sequence). The CDR3 totals 14 residues. The sample consisted of cord blood. This sequence was found in a newborn girl in good health. The chain combines TRBV20-1 with TRBJ2-4; TRBD1 matches at 8 bases. Near its end, the DNA agrees better with TRBJ2-7, so the J call may be wrong. CDR3 DNA sequence: TGCAGTGCAGACTCCCTTACAGGGGGCTACGAGCAGTACTTC. Amino acid sequence: CSADSLTGGYEQYF.